Following are 30 T cell receptor beta chains from one sample sequenced in a study of T cells after somatic rescue of genetic block. The repertoire was sequenced with immunoSEQ multiplex PCR; TCRdb's copy has only in-frame clones and lacks some. The sample carries under 150,000 clones, about nine tenths recorded once. The sample was peripheral blood mononuclear cells (PBMCs). These receptors all come from a woman between 18 and 29 years old.

This chain uses TRBV19 with TRBJ1-2; 7 nucleotides match TRBD1. Germline CDR1 LNHDA, CDR2 SQIVND (reference sequence). The junction had 11 bases not matched to a gene; V was cut back by 5 bases and J by 5 bases. The CDR3 loop spans 15 amino acids. This CDR3 is CASSARTGRRYGYTF. CDR3 in DNA: TGTGCCAGTAGTGCCCGGACAGGACGCCGGTATGGCTACACCTTC.

J is TRBJ2-1 and V is TRBV11-3; D unclear. This CDR3 contains 17 residues. CDR1 and CDR2 (germline): SGHNT, YENEEA. V was trimmed by 7 bases and J by 4 bases, leaving 23 bases between them. The CDR3: CASNPRSGPPPYNEQFF. The CDR3 coding sequence is TGTGCCAGCAACCCACGGTCCGGACCGCCCCCTTACAATGAGCAGTTCTTC.

This clone was seen only once. The CDR3 protein is CASSVAPFSGNTIYF. CDR3 nucleotide sequence: TGTGCCAGCAGCGTAGCACCGTTCTCTGGAAACACCATATATTTT. The V gene is TRBV9, the J gene TRBJ1-3; the D is unclear. Trimming stripped 0 bases from V and 0 bases from J, with 7 bases between. Per germline, CDR1 SGDLS and CDR2 YYNGEE. The CDR3 spans 15 residues.

The CDR3 here is CASSSRGQVYNSPLHF. The CDR3 region has the DNA TGTGCCAGCAGCTCCAGGGGGCAGGTTTATAATTCACCCCTCCACTTT. The chain has TRBV16 and TRBJ1-6; 8 bases are shared with TRBD1. The germline V gene has CDR1 KGHSY and CDR2 FQNENV. The J segment lost 4 bases and the V segment lost 5 bases, leaving 7 bases of the junction unmatched. There are 16 residues in the CDR3.

The chain is built from TRBV7-8 and TRBJ1-4; D not resolved. Germline-derived CDR1 and CDR2 are SGHVS and FQNEAQ. Trimming took 0 bases from V and 10 from J, leaving 12 bases between them. The CDR3 contains 14 residues. CDR3 in amino acids: CASSLAGLGGKLFF. CDR3 nucleotide sequence: TGTGCCAGCAGCTTAGCCGGACTGGGCGGAAAACTGTTTTTT.

V usage is TRBV7-2 and J usage is TRBJ2-1; maybe TRBD1 (5 bases). The V gene's germline CDR1 is SGHTA and CDR2 FQGNSA. Trimming took off 0 bases at V and 13 bases at J, with 16 bases between the two ends. The CDR3 runs 14 residues. The CDR3 DNA reads as TGTGCCAGCAGCTTAGCGGCCCAGGGATTCCGACAGTTCTTC. Amino acids: CASSLAAQGFRQFF.

The J gene is TRBJ1-5, the V gene TRBV30, with D tentatively TRBD1 (6 bases). Looked up from germline, CDR1 is GTSNPN and CDR2 is SVGIG (reference sequence). This CDR3 is built from 13 residues. The V and J ends lost 2 bases and 9 bases respectively, with 14 bases between them. Here the CDR3 reads CAWSPTGRGPQHF. CDR3 nucleotide sequence: TGTGCCTGGAGTCCTACAGGGAGGGGGCCCCAGCATTTT.

This sequence joins TRBV10-3 and TRBJ2-7; 10 nucleotides line up with TRBD1. Germline CDR1 is ENHRY and CDR2 is SYGVKD. CDR3 length equals 14 residues. V lost 2 bases to trimming and J lost 5 bases; unmatched junction nucleotides: 3. CDR3 coding DNA: TGTGCCATCAGTGAGGGGACAGGGGAGGACGAGCAGTACTTC. Protein product: CAISEGTGEDEQYF.

This chain links TRBV15 with TRBJ1-4; D ambiguous. This CDR3 contains 12 residues. Deletions cut 0 bases from V and 7 bases from J, with 3 bases between. CDR1 and CDR2 from the germline V gene are LNHNV and YYDKDF (reference sequence). The CDR3 bases are TGTGCCACCAGCAGAGATGGTGAAAAACTGTTTTTT. Protein product: CATSRDGEKLFF.

The rearrangement uses TRBV7-2 and TRBJ2-1; D is unclear. Germline V gene data show CDR1 as SGHTA and CDR2 as FQGNSA. The V gene lost 8 bases and the J gene lost 6 bases, with 8 bases spanning the gap. The CDR3 has 11 residues. The CDR3 coding sequence is TGTGCCAGCTCCCCGATCAATGAGCAGTTCTTC. It translates to CASSPINEQFF. The whole variable domain, filled in from reference TRBV7-2 and TRBJ2-1, reads GAGVSQSPSNKVTEKGKDVELRCDPISGHTALYWYRQSLGQGLEFLIYFQGNSAPDKSGLPSDRFSAERTGGSVSTLTIQRTQQEDSAVYLCASSPINEQFFGPGTRLTVL.

The rearrangement uses TRBV7-2 and TRBJ2-1, with D uncertain. The V end was cut by 3 bases, the J end by 8 bases, with 5 bases between. This CDR3 has 11 residues. Looked up from germline, CDR1 is SGHTA and CDR2 is FQGNSA. In DNA form, the CDR3 reads TGTGCCAGCAGCTTCCTTGATGAGCAGTTCTTC. Its translation: CASSFLDEQFF.

This clone was seen just once. The V call is TRBV19, the J call TRBJ1-2; 9 nucleotides line up with TRBD1. Per germline, CDR1 LNHDA and CDR2 SQIVND (reference sequence). This CDR3 is 16 amino acids long. Trimming removed 4 bases from V and 2 bases from J; junction bases left unmatched: 8. The CDR3 DNA reads TGTGCCAGTAGTACCCCCGGGACAGGGTTAAACTATGGCTACACCTTC. This codes for CASSTPGTGLNYGYTF.

This clone was detected only once. Other DNA sequences in the sample encode the same CDR3. The rearrangement joins TRBV11-2 to TRBJ1-1; 7 nucleotides match TRBD1. This CDR3 comprises 14 residues. The ends lost 1 base at V and 4 bases at J; junction bases unmatched: 3. Germline values: CDR1 SGHAT, CDR2 FQNNGV. The CDR3 coding sequence is TGTGCCAGCAGCTTAGGACAGGGAGGCACTGAAGCTTTCTTT. Translated, it gives CASSLGQGGTEAFF.

The J gene is TRBJ2-6, the V gene TRBV25-1; no clear D. The V gene's germline CDR1 is MGHDK and CDR2 SYGVNS. The CDR3 sequence is 13 residues long. The ends were cut back, 3 bases at V and 4 bases at J, with 4 bases in the middle. DNA for the CDR3: TGTGCCAGCAGTGACCTCGGGGCCAACGTCCTGACTTTC. Translation gives CASSDLGANVLTF.

The chain joins TRBV7-3 to TRBJ2-1; TRBD1 matches 8 bases. The CDR3 spans 15 residues. Germline V gene sequence: CDR1 SGHTA, CDR2 FQGTGA. V dropped 4 bases and J dropped 7; count of bases not matched to a gene: 9. CDR3 coding DNA: TGTGCCAGCAGCTCCGGACAGGGTTTGGGGAATGAGCAGTTCTTC. It codes for CASSSGQGLGNEQFF.

This chain uses TRBV18 with TRBJ1-5; 9 bases are shared with TRBD1. Trimming removed 2 bases from V and 7 bases from J; junction bases left unmatched: 6. This CDR3 region has 15 residues. CDR1 and CDR2 from the germline V gene are KGHSH and LQKENI. This CDR3 is CASSPSGTGRQPQHF. The CDR3, as DNA: TGTGCCAGCTCACCATCCGGGACAGGGAGACAGCCCCAGCATTTT.

The rearrangement joins TRBV4-1 to TRBJ2-1, with TRBD2 as a possible D gene (6 bases). The germline V and J ends were trimmed by 4 bases and 5 bases, with 18 bases remaining between them. Germline V lookup: CDR1 MGHRA, CDR2 YSYEKL. The CDR3 spans 16 residues. For the CDR3, the DNA is TGCGCCAGCAGCCCACACAGCGGGTCCGCCAACAATGAGCAGTTCTTC. Protein product: CASSPHSGSANNEQFF.

This clone was recorded a few times. This chain connects TRBV7-7 to TRBJ1-5; D is unresolved. Per germline, CDR1 SSHAT and CDR2 FNYEAQ (reference sequence). The length of the CDR3 is 11 residues. The V gene lost 2 bases and the J gene lost 5 bases, with 1 base spanning the gap. CDR3 in amino acids: CASSLYQPQHF. Here the CDR3 DNA reads TGTGCCAGCAGCTTATATCAGCCCCAGCATTTT.

This clone has a handful of counts. J is TRBJ1-1 and V is TRBV7-5. TRBV7-5 is marked as a pseudogene. The CDR3 spans 14 residues. The CDR3 spells CVRSLGRMNTEAFF. The DNA of the CDR3 is TGTGTCAGAAGCTTGGGACGGATGAACACTGAAGCTTTCTTT.

This sequence joins TRBV6-4 and TRBJ2-1; D is unclear. V shed 4 bases and J shed 0 bases, with 10 bases lying between them. CDR1 is MRHNA, CDR2 SNTAGT, per germline. There are 15 residues in the CDR3. The CDR3 DNA reads TGTGCCAGCAGTGTTTCCCCGAGCTCCTACAATGAGCAGTTCTTC. Translation gives CASSVSPSSYNEQFF.

The chain recombines TRBV11-2 with TRBJ1-1; D might be TRBD1 (6 bases). Germline-derived CDR1 and CDR2 are SGHAT and FQNNGV. The CDR3 has 14 residues. The V and J ends lost 0 bases and 7 bases respectively, with 12 bases between them. CDR3: CASSLDRGGGEAFF. CDR3 bases: TGTGCCAGCAGCTTAGACAGGGGCGGAGGTGAAGCTTTCTTT.

V gene TRBV6-1 combines with J gene TRBJ1-2; tentative D call: TRBD1 (5 bases). Germline V gene sequence: CDR1 MNHNS, CDR2 SASEGT. Trimming stripped 5 bases from V and 8 bases from J, with 15 bases between. The CDR3 has 13 amino acids. CDR3 in DNA: TGTGCCAGCAGTCCCCAGGGTCGGGGAGGCTACACCTTC. Translated: CASSPQGRGGYTF.

The V gene is TRBV19, the J gene TRBJ1-5; D gene unclear. Trimming stripped 6 bases from V and 5 bases from J, with 11 bases between. CDR3 size: 13 residues. The germline V gene encodes CDR1 LNHDA and CDR2 SQIVND (reference sequence). Here the CDR3 reads CASSRGRDQPQHF. In nucleotides, the CDR3 is TGTGCCAGTAGCCGAGGTCGGGATCAGCCCCAGCATTTT.

This clone was observed a single time. This sequence joins TRBV4-1 and TRBJ1-1; a weak D match, TRBD1 (6 bases). The V end was cut by 2 bases, the J end by 0 bases, with 16 bases between. CDR1 is MGHRA, CDR2 YSYEKL, per germline. This CDR3 has 17 residues. DNA for the CDR3: TGCGCCAGCAGCCAAAGTTTCCCAGACAGGCTGAACACTGAAGCTTTCTTT. This gives the protein CASSQSFPDRLNTEAFF.

The chain has TRBV14 and TRBJ2-7; no reliable D call. This CDR3 comprises 16 residues. V lost 0 bases to trimming and J lost 4 bases, with 16 bases between them. CDR1 SGHDN and CDR2 FVKESK come from the germline V gene. CDR3 nucleotide sequence: TGTGCCAGCAGCCAAGATGGCGGTCCCGCATCTTACGAGCAGTACTTC. This codes for CASSQDGGPASYEQYF.

The CDR3 coding sequence is TGTGCCAGCTCACCATCACGGGGACTAGCGGGGGAGAGCTCCTACAATGAGCAGTTCTTC. As protein: CASSPSRGLAGESSYNEQFF. The gene calls are TRBV18 and TRBJ2-1, with TRBD2 identical over 14 bases. Trimming took 2 bases from V and 0 from J; bases not matched to a gene: 9. Germline values: CDR1 KGHSH, CDR2 LQKENI. This CDR3 comprises 20 residues.

This rearrangement joins TRBV18 to TRBJ2-7; D unresolved. With 3 bases removed from V and 2 bases from J, the gap between germline ends came to 11 bases. Germline V gene data show CDR1 as KGHSH and CDR2 as LQKENI. The CDR3 is 14 residues long. The CDR3: CASSPWGSTYEQYF. CDR3 DNA sequence: TGTGCCAGCTCACCCTGGGGAAGCACCTACGAGCAGTACTTC.

The rearrangement uses TRBV10-3 and TRBJ2-2; D unclear. V was shortened by 8 bases and J by 7 bases, with 11 bases between the two germline ends. Germline-derived CDR1 and CDR2 are ENHRY and SYGVKD. This CDR3 is 12 amino acids long. The CDR3 reads CAIPLAGGELFF. The CDR3 DNA sequence: TGTGCCATCCCCTTAGCCGGCGGGGAGCTGTTTTTT.

The chain recombines TRBV5-4 with TRBJ1-1; no definite D call. Trimming removed 4 bases at V and 2 bases at J, with 9 bases between. The CDR3 extends over 13 amino acids. Per germline, CDR1 SGHNT and CDR2 YYREEE (reference sequence). CDR3: CASSPGFNTEAFF. CDR3 bases: TGTGCCAGCAGCCCTGGCTTCAACACTGAAGCTTTCTTT.

The chain carries TRBV19 and TRBJ2-1, with 9 positions matching TRBD1. This CDR3 is 15 amino acids long. Germline values: CDR1 LNHDA, CDR2 SQIVND (reference sequence). J was trimmed by 8 bases and V by 5 bases; bases with no gene match: 10. This CDR3 is CASSVGQGSGYEQFF. The CDR3 nucleotides read TGTGCCAGTAGTGTCGGACAGGGGTCTGGATATGAGCAGTTCTTC.